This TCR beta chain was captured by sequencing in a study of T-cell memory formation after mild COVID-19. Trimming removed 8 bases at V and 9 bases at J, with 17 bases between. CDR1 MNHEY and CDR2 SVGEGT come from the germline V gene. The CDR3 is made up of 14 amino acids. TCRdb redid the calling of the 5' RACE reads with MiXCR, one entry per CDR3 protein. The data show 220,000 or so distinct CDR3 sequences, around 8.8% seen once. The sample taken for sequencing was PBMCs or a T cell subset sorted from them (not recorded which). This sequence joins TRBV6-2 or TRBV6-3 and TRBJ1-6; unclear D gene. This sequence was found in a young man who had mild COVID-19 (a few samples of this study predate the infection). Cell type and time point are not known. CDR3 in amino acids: CASATQVRLSPLHF. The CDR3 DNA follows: TGTGCCAGCGCGACCCAAGTCCGCCTTTCACCCCTCCACTTT.